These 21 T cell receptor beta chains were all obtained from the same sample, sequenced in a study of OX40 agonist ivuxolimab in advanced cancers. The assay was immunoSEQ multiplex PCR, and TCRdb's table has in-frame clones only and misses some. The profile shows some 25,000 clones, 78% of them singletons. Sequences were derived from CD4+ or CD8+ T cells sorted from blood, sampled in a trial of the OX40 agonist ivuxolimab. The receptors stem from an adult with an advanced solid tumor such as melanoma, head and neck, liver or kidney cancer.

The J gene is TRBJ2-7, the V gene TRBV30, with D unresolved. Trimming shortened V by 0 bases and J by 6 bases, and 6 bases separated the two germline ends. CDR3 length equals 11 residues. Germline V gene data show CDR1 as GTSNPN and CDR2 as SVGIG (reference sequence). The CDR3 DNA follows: TGTGCCTGGAGTGTGGTGCGCGAGCAGTACTTC. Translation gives CAWSVVREQYF.

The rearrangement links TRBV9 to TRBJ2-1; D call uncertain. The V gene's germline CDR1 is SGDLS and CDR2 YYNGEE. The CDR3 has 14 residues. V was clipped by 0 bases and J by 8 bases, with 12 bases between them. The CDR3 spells CASSVVPRTHEQFF. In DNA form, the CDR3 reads TGTGCCAGCAGCGTAGTGCCACGGACGCATGAGCAGTTCTTC.

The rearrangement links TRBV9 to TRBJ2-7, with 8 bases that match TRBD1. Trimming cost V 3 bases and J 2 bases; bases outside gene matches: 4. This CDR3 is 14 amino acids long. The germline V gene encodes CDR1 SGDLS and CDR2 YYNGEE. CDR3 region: CASSAGQGTYEQYF. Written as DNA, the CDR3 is TGTGCCAGCAGCGCCGGACAGGGAACCTACGAGCAGTACTTC.

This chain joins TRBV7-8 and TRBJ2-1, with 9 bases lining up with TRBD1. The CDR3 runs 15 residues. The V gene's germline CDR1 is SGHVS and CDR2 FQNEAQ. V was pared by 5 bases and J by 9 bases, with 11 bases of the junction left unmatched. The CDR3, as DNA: TGTGCCAGCAGCCCACCGGGACAGGGAAGAGGTGAGCAGTTCTTC. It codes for CASSPPGQGRGEQFF.

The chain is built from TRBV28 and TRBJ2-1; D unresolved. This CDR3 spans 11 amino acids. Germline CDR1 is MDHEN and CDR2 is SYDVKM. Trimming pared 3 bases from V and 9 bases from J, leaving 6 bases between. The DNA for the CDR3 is TGTGCCAGCAGTTTGCTGATTGAGCAGTTCTTC. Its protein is CASSLLIEQFF.

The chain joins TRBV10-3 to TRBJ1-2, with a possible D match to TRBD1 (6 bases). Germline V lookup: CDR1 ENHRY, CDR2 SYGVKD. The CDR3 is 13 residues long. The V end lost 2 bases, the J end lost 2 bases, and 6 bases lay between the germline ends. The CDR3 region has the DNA TGTGCCATCAGTGAGGGACAGAACTATGGCTACACCTTC. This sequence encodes CAISEGQNYGYTF.

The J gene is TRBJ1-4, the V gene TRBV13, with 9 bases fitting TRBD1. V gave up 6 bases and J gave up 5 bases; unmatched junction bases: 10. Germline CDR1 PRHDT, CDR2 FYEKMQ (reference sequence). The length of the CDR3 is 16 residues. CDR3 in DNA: TGTGCCAGCAGTTTTACATACGGGACAGGGAATGAAAAACTGTTTTTT. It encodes CASSFTYGTGNEKLFF.

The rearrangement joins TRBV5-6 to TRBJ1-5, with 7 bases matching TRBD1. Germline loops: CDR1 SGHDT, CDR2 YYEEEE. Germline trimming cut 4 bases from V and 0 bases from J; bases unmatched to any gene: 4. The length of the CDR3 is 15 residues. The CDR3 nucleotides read TGTGCCAGCAGCGCACAGGGGTTTAGCAATCAGCCCCAGCATTTT. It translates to CASSAQGFSNQPQHF.

In DNA form, the CDR3 reads TGTGCCAGCAGCCAAACCCATGCGGGGCAAAATGAGCAGTTCTTC. This sequence encodes CASSQTHAGQNEQFF. The chain combines TRBV16 with TRBJ2-1; D is possibly TRBD2 (6 bases). Trimming removed 2 bases at V and 7 bases at J, with 15 bases between. The CDR3 sequence is 15 residues long. CDR1 KGHSY and CDR2 FQNENV come from the germline V gene.

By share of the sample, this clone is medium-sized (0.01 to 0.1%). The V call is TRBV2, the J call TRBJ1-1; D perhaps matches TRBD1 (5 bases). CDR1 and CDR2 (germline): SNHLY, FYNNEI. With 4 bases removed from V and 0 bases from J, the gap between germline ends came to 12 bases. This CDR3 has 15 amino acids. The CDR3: CASSGGTGLNTEAFF. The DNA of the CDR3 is TGTGCCAGCAGTGGGGGGACTGGTTTGAACACTGAAGCTTTCTTT.

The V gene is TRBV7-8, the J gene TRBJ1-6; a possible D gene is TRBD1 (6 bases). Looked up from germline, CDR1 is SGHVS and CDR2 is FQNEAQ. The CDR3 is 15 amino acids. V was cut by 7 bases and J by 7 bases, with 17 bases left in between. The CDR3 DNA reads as TGTGCCAGCACCCAGCGACAGGCCTGGAATTCACCCCTCCACTTT. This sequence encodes CASTQRQAWNSPLHF.

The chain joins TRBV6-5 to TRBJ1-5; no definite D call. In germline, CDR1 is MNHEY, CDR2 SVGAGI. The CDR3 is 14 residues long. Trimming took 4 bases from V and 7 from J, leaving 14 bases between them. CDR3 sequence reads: CASSWAPSGQPQHF. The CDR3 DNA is TGTGCCAGCAGTTGGGCACCCTCTGGACAGCCCCAGCATTTT.

The CDR3 here is CASSIRAGYEQYF. CDR3 DNA sequence: TGTGCCAGTAGTATAAGGGCAGGCTACGAGCAGTACTTC. J is TRBJ2-7 and V is TRBV19; D uncertain. This CDR3 is 13 amino acids long. From germline, CDR1 is LNHDA and CDR2 SQIVND (reference sequence). Trimming pared 2 bases from V and 3 bases from J, leaving 8 bases between.

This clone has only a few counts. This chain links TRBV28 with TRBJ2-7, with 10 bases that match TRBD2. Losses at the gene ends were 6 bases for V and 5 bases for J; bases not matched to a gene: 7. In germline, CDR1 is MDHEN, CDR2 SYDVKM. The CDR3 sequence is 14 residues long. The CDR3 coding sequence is TGTGCCAGCAGCTCTCTAGCGGGAGTAAACGAGCAGTACTTC. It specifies CASSSLAGVNEQYF.

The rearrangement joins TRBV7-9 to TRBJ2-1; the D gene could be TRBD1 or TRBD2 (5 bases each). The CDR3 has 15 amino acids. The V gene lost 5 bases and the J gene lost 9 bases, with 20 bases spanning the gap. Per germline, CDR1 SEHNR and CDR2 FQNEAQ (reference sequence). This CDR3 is CASSPLGASSGEQFF. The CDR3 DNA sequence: TGTGCCAGCAGCCCCCTTGGGGCTAGCTCCGGTGAGCAGTTCTTC.

The CDR3 nucleotides read TGTGCCAGCAGCCAGCTTGGGGAGCTGTTTTTT. As protein: CASSQLGELFF. The chain joins TRBV6-5 to TRBJ2-2; D is ambiguous. V gave up 6 bases and J gave up 8 bases, with 7 bases separating them. CDR3 length: 11 amino acids. Germline CDR1 and CDR2: MNHEY and SVGAGI.

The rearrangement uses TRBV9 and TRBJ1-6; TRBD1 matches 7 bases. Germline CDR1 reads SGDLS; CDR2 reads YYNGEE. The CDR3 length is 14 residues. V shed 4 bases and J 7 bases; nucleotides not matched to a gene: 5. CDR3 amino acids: CASSPGQENSPLHF. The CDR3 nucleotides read TGTGCCAGCAGCCCCGGACAGGAGAATTCACCCCTCCACTTT.

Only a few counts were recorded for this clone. Here the CDR3 DNA reads TGTGCCAGCAGCCCAGATGGCGGGTATAATTCACCCCTCCACTTT. As protein: CASSPDGGYNSPLHF. The chain joins TRBV5-6 to TRBJ1-6; no clear D gene. Germline CDR1 and CDR2: SGHDT and YYEEEE. The CDR3 runs to 15 residues. V was pared by 4 bases and J by 4 bases, with 12 bases between.

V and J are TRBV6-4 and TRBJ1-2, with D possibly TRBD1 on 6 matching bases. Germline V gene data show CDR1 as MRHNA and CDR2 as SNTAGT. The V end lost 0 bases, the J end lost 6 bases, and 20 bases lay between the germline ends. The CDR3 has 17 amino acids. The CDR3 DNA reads TGTGCCAGCAGTGACTCGACAGCGGACAGACCGTCTAATGGCTACACCTTC. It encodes CASSDSTADRPSNGYTF.

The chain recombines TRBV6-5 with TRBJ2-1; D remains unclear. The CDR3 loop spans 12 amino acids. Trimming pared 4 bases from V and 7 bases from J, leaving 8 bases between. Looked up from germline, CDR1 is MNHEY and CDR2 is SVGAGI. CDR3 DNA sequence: TGTGCCAGCAGTTCGACTCCTAATGAGCAGTTCTTC. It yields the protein CASSSTPNEQFF.

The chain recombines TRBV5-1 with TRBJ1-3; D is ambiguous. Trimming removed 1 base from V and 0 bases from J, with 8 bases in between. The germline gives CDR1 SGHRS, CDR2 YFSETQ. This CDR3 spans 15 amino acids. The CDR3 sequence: CASSLSPISGNTIYF. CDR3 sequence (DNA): TGCGCCAGCAGCTTGTCACCGATCTCTGGAAACACCATATATTTT.